This TCR beta chain was identified in a study of identical twins. TCRdb reprocessed the 5' RACE reads with MiXCR, giving one entry per CDR3 protein. The data show under 800,000 distinct CDR3 sequences, around 20% seen once. Only a few counts were recorded for this clonotype. Trimming pared 7 bases from V and 2 bases from J, leaving 11 bases between. The CDR3 consists of 12 residues. Per germline, CDR1 DFQATT and CDR2 SNEGSKA (reference sequence). This same sample was also taken into another study, of T cells expressing NK-cell markers.

The TCR comes from a woman in her late teens or twenties in good health. V gene TRBV20-1 combines with J gene TRBJ1-1; D perhaps matches TRBD1 (6 bases). What was sequenced was PBMCs. The CDR3, as DNA: TGCAGTGAGGGGGGGCCAAACACTGAAGCTTTCTTT. Translation gives CSEGGPNTEAFF.